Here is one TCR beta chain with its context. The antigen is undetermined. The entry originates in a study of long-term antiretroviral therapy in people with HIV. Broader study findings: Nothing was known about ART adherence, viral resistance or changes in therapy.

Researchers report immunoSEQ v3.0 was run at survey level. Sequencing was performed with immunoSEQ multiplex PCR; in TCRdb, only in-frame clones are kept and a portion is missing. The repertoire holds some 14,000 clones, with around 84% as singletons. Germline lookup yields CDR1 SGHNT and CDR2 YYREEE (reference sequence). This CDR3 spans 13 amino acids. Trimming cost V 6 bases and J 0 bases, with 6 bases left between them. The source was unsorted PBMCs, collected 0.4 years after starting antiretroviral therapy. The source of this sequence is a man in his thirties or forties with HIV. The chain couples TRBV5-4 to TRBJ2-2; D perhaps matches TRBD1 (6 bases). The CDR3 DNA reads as TGTGCCAGCAAGGGGGCGAACACCGGGGAGCTGTTTTTT. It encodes CASKGANTGELFF.